This T cell receptor beta chain is from a study of T-cell reconstitution after alpha-beta-depleted transplantation in children. This sample's TCRbeta library carried unique molecular identifier barcodes. TCRdb fed the PCR reads into MiXCR, producing one record per CDR3 protein. Of a few hundred thousand distinct CDR3 sequences in the sample, under 13% were seen once. This clonotype was counted at least ten times. The sequenced sample was PBMCs from the stem cell graft donor, obtained from the stem cell graft. This TCR derives from a human donor who donated a stem cell graft to a child with acute lymphoblastic leukemia.

DNA for the CDR3: TGCGCCAGCAGGGCTGCCTATAATTCACCCCTCCACTTT. This gives the protein CASRAAYNSPLHF. The chain links TRBV5-1 to TRBJ1-6, with D unresolved. With 5 bases removed from V and 2 bases from J, the gap between germline ends came to 5 bases. Per germline, CDR1 SGHRS and CDR2 YFSETQ. The CDR3 length is 13 residues.